The subject of this entry is one T cell receptor (beta chain). Each participant's cohort was designated according to participant-reported clinical history. Recovered status in Cohort 3 required two negative PCRs, clearance, or symptom resolution. This sample stems from a study of blood T cell repertoires in COVID-19. Study as a whole: T cells, B-cell-depleted T cells, or PBMCs supplied cDNA or gDNA.

The CDR3 loop spans 16 amino acids. Per germline, CDR1 KGHDR and CDR2 SFDVKD. V dropped 3 bases and J dropped 6; count of bases not matched to a gene: 8. Clones were sequenced by immunoSEQ multiplex PCR, and TCRdb holds only the in-frame ones, with some missing. The sample has about 48,000 clones, about 88% seen once; the top ten hold under 4%. The chain recombines TRBV24-1 with TRBJ1-5, with 9 nucleotides matching TRBD1. The specimen sequenced was PBMCs or T cells enriched from blood (not recorded which). The clonotype comes from a woman in her forties or fifties who had recovered from COVID-19. DNA of the CDR3: TGTGCCACCAGTGATGGTCACAGGGGGCAAGGTCAGCCCCAGCATTTT. Translating it yields CATSDGHRGQGQPQHF.